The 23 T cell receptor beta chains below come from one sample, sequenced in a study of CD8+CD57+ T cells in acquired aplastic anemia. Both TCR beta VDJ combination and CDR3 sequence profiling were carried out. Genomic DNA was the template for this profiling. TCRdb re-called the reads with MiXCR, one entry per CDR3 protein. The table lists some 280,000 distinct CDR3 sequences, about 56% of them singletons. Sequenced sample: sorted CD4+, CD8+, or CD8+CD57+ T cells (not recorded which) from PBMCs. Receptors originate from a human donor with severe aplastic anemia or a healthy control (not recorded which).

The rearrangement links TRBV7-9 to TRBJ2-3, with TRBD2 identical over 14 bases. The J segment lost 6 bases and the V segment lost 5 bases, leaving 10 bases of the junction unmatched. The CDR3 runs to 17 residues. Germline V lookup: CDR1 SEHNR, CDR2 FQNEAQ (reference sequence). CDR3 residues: CASSGRGLAGVTDTQYF. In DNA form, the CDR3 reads TGTGCCAGCAGCGGCCGGGGACTAGCGGGAGTCACGGATACGCAGTATTTT.

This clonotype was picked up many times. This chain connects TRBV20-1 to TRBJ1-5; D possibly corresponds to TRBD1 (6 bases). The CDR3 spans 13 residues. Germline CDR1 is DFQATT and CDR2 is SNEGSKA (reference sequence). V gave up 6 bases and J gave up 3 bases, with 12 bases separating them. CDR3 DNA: TGCAGTGCCGGCCGGGGGGCCAATCAGCCCCAGCATTTT. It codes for CSAGRGANQPQHF.

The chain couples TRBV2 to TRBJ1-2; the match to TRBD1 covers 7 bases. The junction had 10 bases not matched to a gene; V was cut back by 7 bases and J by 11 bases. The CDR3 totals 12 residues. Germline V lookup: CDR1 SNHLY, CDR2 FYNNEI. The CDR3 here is CASNRGIGGYTF. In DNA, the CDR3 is TGTGCCAGCAACAGGGGTATTGGAGGATACACCTTC.

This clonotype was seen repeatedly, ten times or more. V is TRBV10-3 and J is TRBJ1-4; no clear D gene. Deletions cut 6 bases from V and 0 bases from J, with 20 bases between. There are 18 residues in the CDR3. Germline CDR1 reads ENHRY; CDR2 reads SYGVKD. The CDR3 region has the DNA TGTGCCATCAGCTTACAGAGCATAGACTCTGCAACTAATGAAAAACTGTTTTTT. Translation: CAISLQSIDSATNEKLFF.

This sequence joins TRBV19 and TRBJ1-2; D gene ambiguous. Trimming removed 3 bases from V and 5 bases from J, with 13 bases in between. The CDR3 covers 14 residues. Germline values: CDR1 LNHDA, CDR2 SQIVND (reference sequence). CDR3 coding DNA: TGTGCCAGTAGTATTCGAGGCCCGGGGTATGGCTACACCTTC. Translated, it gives CASSIRGPGYGYTF.

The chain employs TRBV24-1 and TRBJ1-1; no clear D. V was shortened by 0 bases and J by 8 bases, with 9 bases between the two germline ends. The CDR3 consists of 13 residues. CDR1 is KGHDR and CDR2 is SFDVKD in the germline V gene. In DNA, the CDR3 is TGTGCCACCAGTGATTTGTCGCGGGAGGAAGCTTTCTTT. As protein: CATSDLSREEAFF.

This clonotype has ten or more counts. The CDR3 protein is CASSYSQANTEAFF. In DNA, the CDR3 is TGTGCCAGCAGTTACTCACAGGCGAACACTGAAGCTTTCTTT. The V call is TRBV6-6, the J call TRBJ1-1; D possibly corresponds to TRBD1 (5 bases). Germline CDR1 and CDR2: MNHNY and SVGAGI (reference sequence). The V and J ends lost 0 bases and 1 base respectively, with 6 bases between them. The CDR3 consists of 14 residues.

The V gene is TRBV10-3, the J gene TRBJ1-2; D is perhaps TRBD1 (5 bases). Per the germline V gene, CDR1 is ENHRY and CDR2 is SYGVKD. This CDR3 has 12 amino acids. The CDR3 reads CAAGGVDYGYTF. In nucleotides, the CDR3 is TGTGCTGCCGGGGGTGTGGACTATGGCTACACCTTC.

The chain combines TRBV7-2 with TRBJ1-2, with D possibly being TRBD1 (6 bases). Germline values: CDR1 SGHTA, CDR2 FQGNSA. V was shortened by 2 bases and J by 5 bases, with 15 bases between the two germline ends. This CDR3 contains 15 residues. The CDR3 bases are TGTGCCAGCAGCTTATTCGGAGGGGGAGGATATGGCTACACCTTC. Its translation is CASSLFGGGGYGYTF.

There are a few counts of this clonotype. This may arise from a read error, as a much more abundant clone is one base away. For the CDR3, the DNA is TGCAGTGCTAGAGAAACCCGGGACAGGGGGAACACTGAAGCTGTCTTT. Its protein is CSARETRDRGNTEAVF. V is TRBV20-1 and J is TRBJ1-1; 11 bases map to TRBD1. There are 16 residues in the CDR3. From germline, CDR1 is DFQATT and CDR2 SNEGSKA (reference sequence).

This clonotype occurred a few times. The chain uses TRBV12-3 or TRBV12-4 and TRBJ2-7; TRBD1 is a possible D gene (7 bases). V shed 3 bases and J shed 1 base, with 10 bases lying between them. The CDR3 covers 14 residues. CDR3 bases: TGTGCCAGCAGTTTGGCGGGACAGTCCTACGAGCAGTACTTC. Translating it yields CASSLAGQSYEQYF.

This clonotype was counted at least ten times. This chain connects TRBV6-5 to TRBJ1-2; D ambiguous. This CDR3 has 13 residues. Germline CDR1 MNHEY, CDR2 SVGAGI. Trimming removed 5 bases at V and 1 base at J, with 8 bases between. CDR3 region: CASSIVGNYGYTF. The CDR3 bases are TGTGCCAGCAGTATAGTGGGTAACTATGGCTACACCTTC.

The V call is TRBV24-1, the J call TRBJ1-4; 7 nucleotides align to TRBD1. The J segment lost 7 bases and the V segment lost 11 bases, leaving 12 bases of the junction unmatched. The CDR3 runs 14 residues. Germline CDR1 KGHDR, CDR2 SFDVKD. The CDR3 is CAIGSRDSPEKLFF. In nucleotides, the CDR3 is TGTGCCATCGGTAGCCGGGACAGCCCTGAAAAACTGTTTTTT.

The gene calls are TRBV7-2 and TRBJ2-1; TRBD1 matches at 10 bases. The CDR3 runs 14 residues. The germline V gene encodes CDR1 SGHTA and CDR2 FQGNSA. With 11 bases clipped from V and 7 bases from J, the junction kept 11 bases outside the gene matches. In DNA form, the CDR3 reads TGTGCCTGGTCGCCGGGACAGGGGAGGAATGAGCAGTTCTTC. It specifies CAWSPGQGRNEQFF.

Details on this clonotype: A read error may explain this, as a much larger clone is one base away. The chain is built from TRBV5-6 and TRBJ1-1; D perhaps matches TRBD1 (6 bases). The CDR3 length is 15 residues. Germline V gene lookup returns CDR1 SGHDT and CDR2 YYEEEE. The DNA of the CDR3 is TGTGCCAGCAGCTTTGACAGGTCTCTTCTCTCTGAAGCTTCCTTT. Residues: CASSFDRSLLSEASF. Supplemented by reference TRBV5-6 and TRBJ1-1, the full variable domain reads DAGVTQSPTHLIKTRGQQVTLRCSPKSGHDTVSWYQQALGQGPQFIFQYYEEEERQRGNFPDRFSGHQFPNYSSELNVNALLLGDSALYLCASSFDRSLLSEASFGQGTRLTVV.

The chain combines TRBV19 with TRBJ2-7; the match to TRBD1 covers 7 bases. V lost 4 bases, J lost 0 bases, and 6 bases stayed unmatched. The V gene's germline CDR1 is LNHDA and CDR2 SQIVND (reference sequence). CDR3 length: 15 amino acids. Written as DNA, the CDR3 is TGTGCCAGTAGTAACCGGGACAGTTCCTCCTACGAGCAGTACTTC. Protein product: CASSNRDSSSYEQYF.

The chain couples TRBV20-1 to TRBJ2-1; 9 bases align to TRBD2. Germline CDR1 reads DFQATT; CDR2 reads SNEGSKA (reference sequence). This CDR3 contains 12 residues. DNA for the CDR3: TGCAGCTCCGAAGTGGGACTAGCAGAGCAGTTCTTC. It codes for CSSEVGLAEQFF.

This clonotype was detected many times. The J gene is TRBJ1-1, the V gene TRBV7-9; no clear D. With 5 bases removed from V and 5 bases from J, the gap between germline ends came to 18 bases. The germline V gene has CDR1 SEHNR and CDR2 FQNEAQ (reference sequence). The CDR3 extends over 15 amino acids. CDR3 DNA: TGTGCCAGCAGCCAGGACGGAAGGGTTGTTACTGAAGCTTTCTTT. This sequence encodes CASSQDGRVVTEAFF.

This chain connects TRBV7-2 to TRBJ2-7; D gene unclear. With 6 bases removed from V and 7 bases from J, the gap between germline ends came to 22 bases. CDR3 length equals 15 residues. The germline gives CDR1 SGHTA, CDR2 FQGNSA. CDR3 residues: CASSYSGLAAREQYF. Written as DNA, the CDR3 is TGTGCCAGCAGTTACTCTGGCTTGGCAGCCAGGGAGCAGTACTTC.

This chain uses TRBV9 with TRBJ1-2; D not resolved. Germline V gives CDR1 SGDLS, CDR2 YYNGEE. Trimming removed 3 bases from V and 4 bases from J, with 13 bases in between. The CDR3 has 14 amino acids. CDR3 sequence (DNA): TGTGCCAGCAGCGCGAATTCCGGGAGCTATGGCTACACCTTC. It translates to CASSANSGSYGYTF.

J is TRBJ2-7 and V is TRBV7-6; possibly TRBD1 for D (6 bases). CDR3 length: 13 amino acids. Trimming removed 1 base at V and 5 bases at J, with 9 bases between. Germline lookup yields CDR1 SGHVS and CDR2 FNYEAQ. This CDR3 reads CASSLGAGDEQYF. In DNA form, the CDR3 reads TGTGCCAGCAGCTTAGGGGCAGGGGACGAGCAGTACTTC.

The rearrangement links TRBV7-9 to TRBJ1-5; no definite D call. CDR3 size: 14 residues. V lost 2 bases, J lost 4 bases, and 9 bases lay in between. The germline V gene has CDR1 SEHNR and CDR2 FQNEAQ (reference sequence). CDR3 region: CASSLFTGNQPQHF. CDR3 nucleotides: TGTGCCAGCAGCTTATTTACGGGGAATCAGCCCCAGCATTTT.

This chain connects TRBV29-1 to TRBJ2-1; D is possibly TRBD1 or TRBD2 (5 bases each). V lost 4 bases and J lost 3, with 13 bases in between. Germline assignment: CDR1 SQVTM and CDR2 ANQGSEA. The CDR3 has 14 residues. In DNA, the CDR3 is TGCAGCGTTGCCGGGACGGTTAACTACAATGAGCAGTTCTTC. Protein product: CSVAGTVNYNEQFF.